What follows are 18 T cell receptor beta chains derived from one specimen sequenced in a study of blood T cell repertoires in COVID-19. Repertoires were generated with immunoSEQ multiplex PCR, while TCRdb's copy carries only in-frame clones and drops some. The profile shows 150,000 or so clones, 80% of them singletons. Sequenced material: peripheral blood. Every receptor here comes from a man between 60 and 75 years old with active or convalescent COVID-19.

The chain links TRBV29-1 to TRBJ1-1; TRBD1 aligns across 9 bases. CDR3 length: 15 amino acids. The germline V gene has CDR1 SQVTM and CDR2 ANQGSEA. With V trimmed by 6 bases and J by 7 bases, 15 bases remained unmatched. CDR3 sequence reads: CSVEGQGNVGDEAFF. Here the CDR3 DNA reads TGCAGCGTCGAGGGACAGGGCAATGTGGGGGATGAAGCTTTCTTT.

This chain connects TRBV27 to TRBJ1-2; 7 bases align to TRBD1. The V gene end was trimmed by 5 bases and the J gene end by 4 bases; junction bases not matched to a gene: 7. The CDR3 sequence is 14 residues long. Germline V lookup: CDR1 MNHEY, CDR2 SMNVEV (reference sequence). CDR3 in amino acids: CASSLSGQAYGYTF. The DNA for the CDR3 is TGTGCCAGCAGTCTAAGTGGACAGGCCTATGGCTACACCTTC.

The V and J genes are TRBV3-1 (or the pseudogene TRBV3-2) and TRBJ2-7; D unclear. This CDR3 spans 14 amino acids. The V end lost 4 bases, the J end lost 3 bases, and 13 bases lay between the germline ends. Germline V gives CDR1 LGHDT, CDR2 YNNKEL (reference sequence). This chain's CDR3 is CASSRGLGYYEQYF. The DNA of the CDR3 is TGTGCCAGCAGCCGAGGCTTAGGTTACTACGAGCAGTACTTC.

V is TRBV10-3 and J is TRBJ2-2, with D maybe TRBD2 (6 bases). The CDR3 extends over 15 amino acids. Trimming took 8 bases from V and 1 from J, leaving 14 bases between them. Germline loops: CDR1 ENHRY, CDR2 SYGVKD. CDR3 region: CAIGGMEGNTGELFF. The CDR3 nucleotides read TGTGCCATCGGGGGTATGGAGGGGAACACCGGGGAGCTGTTTTTT.

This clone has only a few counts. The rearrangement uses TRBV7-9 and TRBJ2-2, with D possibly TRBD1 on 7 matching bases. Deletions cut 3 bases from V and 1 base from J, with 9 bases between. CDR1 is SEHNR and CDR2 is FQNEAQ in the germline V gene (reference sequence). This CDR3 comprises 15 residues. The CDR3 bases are TGTGCCAGCAGCTTTCAGGGGGGGAACACCGGGGAGCTGTTTTTT. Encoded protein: CASSFQGGNTGELFF.

CDR3 coding DNA: TGTGCCAGCAGCAATCTCGACAGCTCCTACGAGCAGTACTTC. Translating it yields CASSNLDSSYEQYF. V gene TRBV5-5 combines with J gene TRBJ2-7; tentative D call: TRBD1 (5 bases). The germline CDR1 and CDR2 sequences are SGHKS and YYEKEE (reference sequence). Trimming took 4 bases from V and 0 from J, leaving 11 bases between them. The CDR3 covers 14 residues.

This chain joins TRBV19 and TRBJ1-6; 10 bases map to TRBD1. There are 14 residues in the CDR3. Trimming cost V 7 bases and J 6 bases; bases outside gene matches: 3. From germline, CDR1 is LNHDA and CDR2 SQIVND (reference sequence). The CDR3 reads CASTRTGGNSPLHF. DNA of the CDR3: TGTGCCAGTACGAGGACAGGGGGTAATTCACCCCTCCACTTT.

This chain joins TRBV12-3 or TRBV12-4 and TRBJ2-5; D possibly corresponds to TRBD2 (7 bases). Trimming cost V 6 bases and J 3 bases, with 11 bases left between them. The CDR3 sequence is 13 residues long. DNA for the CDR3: TGTGCCAGCAGGGGGGGGGCAGAAGAGACCCAGTACTTC. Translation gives CASRGGAEETQYF.

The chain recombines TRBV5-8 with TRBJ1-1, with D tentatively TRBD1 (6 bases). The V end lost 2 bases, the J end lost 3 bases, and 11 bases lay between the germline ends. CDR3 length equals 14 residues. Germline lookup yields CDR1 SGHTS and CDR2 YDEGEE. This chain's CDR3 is CASSFLTGDTEAFF. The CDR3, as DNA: TGTGCCAGCAGCTTCTTGACAGGCGACACTGAAGCTTTCTTT.

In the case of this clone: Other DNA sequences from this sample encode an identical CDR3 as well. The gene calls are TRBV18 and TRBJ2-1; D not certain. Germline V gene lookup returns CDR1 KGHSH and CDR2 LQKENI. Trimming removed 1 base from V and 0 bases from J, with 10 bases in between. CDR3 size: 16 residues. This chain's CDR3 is CASSPLAPSSYNEQFF. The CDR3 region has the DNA TGTGCCAGCTCACCACTAGCACCCAGCTCCTACAATGAGCAGTTCTTC.

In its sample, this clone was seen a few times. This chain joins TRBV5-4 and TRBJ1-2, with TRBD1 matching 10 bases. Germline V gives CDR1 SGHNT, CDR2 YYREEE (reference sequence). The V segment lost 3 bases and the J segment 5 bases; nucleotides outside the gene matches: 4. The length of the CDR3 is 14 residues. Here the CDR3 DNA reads TGTGCCAGCAGCTCCGGGACAGGGGAATATGGCTACACCTTC. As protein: CASSSGTGEYGYTF.

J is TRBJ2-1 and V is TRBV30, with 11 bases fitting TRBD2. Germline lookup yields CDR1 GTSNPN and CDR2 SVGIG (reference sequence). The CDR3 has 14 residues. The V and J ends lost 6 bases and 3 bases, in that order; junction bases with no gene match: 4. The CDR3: CACIAGGLYNEQFF. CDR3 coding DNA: TGTGCCTGCATAGCGGGAGGGCTCTACAATGAGCAGTTCTTC. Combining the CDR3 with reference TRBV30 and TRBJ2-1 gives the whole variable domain SQTIHQWPATLVQPVGSPLSLECTVEGTSNPNLYWYRQAAGRGLQLLFYSVGIGQISSEVPQNLSASRPQDRQFILSSKKLLLSDSGFYLCACIAGGLYNEQFFGPGTRLTVL.

The DNA of the CDR3 is TGTGCCAGCACCCAGCGGGGTGGAGAAAAACTGTTTTTT. Translating gives CASTQRGGEKLFF. The gene calls are TRBV12-3 or TRBV12-4 and TRBJ1-4; no clear D gene. The V end was cut by 7 bases, the J end by 8 bases, with 14 bases between. The CDR3 extends over 13 amino acids.

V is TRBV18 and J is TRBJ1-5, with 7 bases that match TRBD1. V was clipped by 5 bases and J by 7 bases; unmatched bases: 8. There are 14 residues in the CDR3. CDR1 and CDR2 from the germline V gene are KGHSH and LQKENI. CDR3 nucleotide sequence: TGTGCCAGCTCATCCACAGGGGTAGGGCAGCCCCAGCATTTT. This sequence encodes CASSSTGVGQPQHF.

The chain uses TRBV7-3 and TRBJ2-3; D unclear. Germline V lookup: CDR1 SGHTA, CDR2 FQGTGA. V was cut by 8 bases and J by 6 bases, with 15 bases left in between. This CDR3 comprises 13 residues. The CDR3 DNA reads TGTGCCAGCTCTTACCGCTTCGGGGATACGCAGTATTTT. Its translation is CASSYRFGDTQYF.

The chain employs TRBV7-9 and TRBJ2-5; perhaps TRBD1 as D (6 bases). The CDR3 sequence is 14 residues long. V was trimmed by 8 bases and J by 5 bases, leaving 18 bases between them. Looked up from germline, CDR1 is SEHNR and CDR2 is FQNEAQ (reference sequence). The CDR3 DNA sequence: TGTGCCAGCGGAGACAGGTCGGTCCGGGAGACCCAGTACTTC. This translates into CASGDRSVRETQYF.

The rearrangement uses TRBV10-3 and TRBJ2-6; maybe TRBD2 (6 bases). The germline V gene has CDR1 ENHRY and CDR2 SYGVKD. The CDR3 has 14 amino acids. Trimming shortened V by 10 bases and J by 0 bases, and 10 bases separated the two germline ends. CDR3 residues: CATGGVSGANVLTF. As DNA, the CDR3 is TGTGCCACCGGGGGTGTCTCTGGGGCCAACGTCCTGACTTTC.

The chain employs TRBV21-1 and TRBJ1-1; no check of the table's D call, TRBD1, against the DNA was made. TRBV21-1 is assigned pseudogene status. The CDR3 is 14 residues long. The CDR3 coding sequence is TGTGCCAGCAGCACAGGGACACAGAACACTGAAGCTTTCTTT. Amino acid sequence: CASSTGTQNTEAFF.